Listed below are T cell receptor beta chains from one sample, sequenced in a study of blood T cell repertoires in COVID-19. This table comes from immunoSEQ multiplex PCR, and its TCRdb copy is limited to in-frame clones, with some not included. The repertoire includes under 250,000 clones, around four fifths of them detected once, and around 6.4% sits in the top ten. The sequencing input was peripheral blood. The receptor set was obtained from a woman aged 60-75 years with active or convalescent COVID-19. Each CDR3 is given with its conserved first and last residue. A D gene is named only where the DNA matches it firmly. Not all rows give a size; the values are once, few, many and, for expanded clones, a class.

TGCAGCATAAAGCGGGGGGGCAATGAGCAGTTCTTC | CSIKRGGNEQFF | . | TRBV29-1 | TRBD2 | TRBJ2-1
TGTGCCAGCAGCTCGCGCCGGGGGAGATTTTCGGAGACCCAGTACTTC | CASSSRRGRFSETQYF | . | TRBV5-6 | . | TRBJ2-5
TGCAGCGTTGAATGGGGACAGCGAGAGACCCAGTACTTC | CSVEWGQRETQYF | . | TRBV29-1 | TRBD1 | TRBJ2-5
TGTGCCAGCAGTTACGGCGGGGGGGCTAGCACAGATACGCAGTATTTT | CASSYGGGASTDTQYF | . | TRBV6-2/TRBV6-3 | TRBD2 | TRBJ2-3
TGTGCCAGCAGTTTGGAGGGGAACACTGAAGCTTTCTTT | CASSLEGNTEAFF | . | TRBV6-5 | . | TRBJ1-1
TGTGCCTGGAGTGTCTGGGACAGAGGCTCCTACGAGCAGTACTTC | CAWSVWDRGSYEQYF | . | TRBV30 | TRBD1 | TRBJ2-7
TGTGCCACCAGCAGGACAGGGAACACCGGGGAGCTGTTTTTT | CATSRTGNTGELFF | . | TRBV15 | . | TRBJ2-2
TGCGCCAGCAGTGAGTCGACTCGGGACATCACAGATACGCAGTATTTT | CASSESTRDITDTQYF | . | TRBV10-1 | . | TRBJ2-3
TGCGCCAGCAGTCAATCTTCAGGGTGTCCCGACGAAAAACTGTTTTTT | CASSQSSGCPDEKLFF | . | TRBV23-1 | . | TRBJ1-4
TGTGCCAGCAGTGACCCGGGACTAGCGGGGGGGCAAGGGGAGCAGTTCTTC | CASSDPGLAGGQGEQFF | . | TRBV6-1 | TRBD2 | TRBJ2-1
TGTGCCAGTAGCACCAAGCTTAGCGGGCTATCCTACAATGAGCAGTTCTTC | CASSTKLSGLSYNEQFF | . | TRBV19 | TRBD2 | TRBJ2-1
TGTGCCAGCTCACCCCACCCGCCTCGGGACTACACCTTC | CASSPHPPRDYTF | few | TRBV18 | . | TRBJ1-2
TGTGCCAGCAGTGGGCAGGGGCGGAAATATGGCTACACCTTC | CASSGQGRKYGYTF | once | TRBV2 | . | TRBJ1-2
TGTGCCAGCAGCTTAGTGACGGTGACAGGGGTCGGGGCCAACGTCCTGACTTTC | CASSLVTVTGVGANVLTF | . | TRBV11-2 | TRBD1 | TRBJ2-6
TGTGCCAGCAGCCCGAGTCCAGCGGGAGCCTACGAGCAGTACTTC | CASSPSPAGAYEQYF | once | TRBV7-9 | TRBD2 | TRBJ2-7
TGTGCCAGCAGCCAGGGGTGGGGGCCCTCCTACAATGAGCAGTTCTTC | CASSQGWGPSYNEQFF | . | TRBV7-8 | . | TRBJ2-1
TGTGCCAGCAGCTTAGGGCTAGCGATAGATACGCAGTATTTT | CASSLGLAIDTQYF | . | TRBV7-2 | . | TRBJ2-3
TGTGCCAGCAGCTTAGGTACTAGCGGGAGCTACGAGCAGTACTTC | CASSLGTSGSYEQYF | . | TRBV11-3 | TRBD2 | TRBJ2-7
TGCGCCAGCAGCTTGCAGGGCCATAGCAATCAGCCCCAGCATTTT | CASSLQGHSNQPQHF | . | TRBV5-1 | . | TRBJ1-5
TGTGCCAGCAGCTCAGGGCCCCTAGCGGGGGGGCTCCTCCACACAGATACGCAGTATTTT | CASSSGPLAGGLLHTDTQYF | . | TRBV13 | TRBD2 | TRBJ2-3
TGCAGTGCTAGTTCAGTAAACTATGGCTACACCTTC | CSASSVNYGYTF | . | TRBV20-1 | . | TRBJ1-2
TGCGCCAGCAAGGGGGCGCTTACCACCGGGGAGCTGTTTTTT | CASKGALTTGELFF | few | TRBV5-1 | TRBD1 | TRBJ2-2
TGTGCCAGTTTTCGGGGAGGCAACACCGGGGAGCTGTTTTTT | CASFRGGNTGELFF | . | TRBV6-5 | . | TRBJ2-2
TGTGCCAGCAGCTTAGTAGGGAGCAACTATGGCTACACCTTC | CASSLVGSNYGYTF | . | TRBV7-9 | . | TRBJ1-2
TGTGCCAGCAGCTTCGGTTCGGAGAGCTCCTACGAGCAGTACTTC | CASSFGSESSYEQYF | . | TRBV5-5 | . | TRBJ2-7
TGTGCCAGCAGCGGGACAGGGGCTAACTATGGCTACACCTTC | CASSGTGANYGYTF | . | TRBV7-9 | TRBD1 | TRBJ1-2
TGTGCCAGCAGTCCGGACAGATACACAGATACGCAGTATTTT | CASSPDRYTDTQYF | . | TRBV2 | . | TRBJ2-3
TGTGCCAGCAGTTACAACTCTAGACTTTCCCTTAGCACAGATACGCAGTATTTT | CASSYNSRLSLSTDTQYF | . | TRBV6-2/TRBV6-3 | . | TRBJ2-3
TGTGCCAGCAGCTGGGGACTAGCGGGAAACAATGAGCAGTTCTTC | CASSWGLAGNNEQFF | few | TRBV7-2 | TRBD2 | TRBJ2-1
TGTGCCAGGGAGGGGTGGGGACGACGCTCCTACGAGCAGTACTTC | CAREGWGRRSYEQYF | once | TRBV24-1 | TRBD2 | TRBJ2-7
TGTGCCAGCAGCCAAGGCCCCGGAGAGGCAGATACGCAGTATTTT | CASSQGPGEADTQYF | . | TRBV3-1/TRBV3-2 | . | TRBJ2-3
TGTGCCAGCAGCGATCGAAGACTAGCGGGGGCAGATACGCAGTATTTT | CASSDRRLAGADTQYF | . | TRBV11-2 | TRBD2 | TRBJ2-3
TGCGCCAGCAGCAACCGACTGGCGAGCTCCTACAATGAGCAGTTCTTC | CASSNRLASSYNEQFF | . | TRBV4-1 | . | TRBJ2-1
TGTGCCAGCAGCTTGGGAAGCGGGCCGACCGGGGAGCTGTTTTTT | CASSLGSGPTGELFF | . | TRBV5-4 | . | TRBJ2-2
TGCAGCCTACAAACCGCCAGGGGCACTGAAGCTTTCTTT | CSLQTARGTEAFF | . | TRBV29-1 | . | TRBJ1-1
TGCGCCAGCAGCTTTAGCAGGGGGCGCACAGATACGCAGTATTTT | CASSFSRGRTDTQYF | . | TRBV5-1 | TRBD1 | TRBJ2-3
TGTGCCAGCAGCCGACAAGACGGGGGGGTTACCTCTGGAAACACCATATATTTT | CASSRQDGGVTSGNTIYF | . | TRBV14 | . | TRBJ1-3
TGTGCCAGCAGTGTCTCGCCGGGACAGGGGGTAACCGGGGAGCTGTTTTTT | CASSVSPGQGVTGELFF | . | TRBV6-1 | TRBD1 | TRBJ2-2
TGTGCCAGTAGTATAGATCAGGGGCCAAATGAGCAGTTCTTC | CASSIDQGPNEQFF | . | TRBV19 | . | TRBJ2-1
TGTGCCAGTAGTACCCTCGGGGGGGGTCCCACCGGGGAGCTGTTTTTT | CASSTLGGGPTGELFF | . | TRBV19 | TRBD2 | TRBJ2-2
TGTGCCAGCAAGGACGGCAGGGCGAACACCGGGGAGCTGTTTTTT | CASKDGRANTGELFF | . | TRBV2 | . | TRBJ2-2